This entry lists 22 T cell receptor beta chains sequenced from one sample in a study of blood T cell repertoires in COVID-19. Profiling relied on immunoSEQ multiplex PCR, and the TCRdb table lists in-frame clones only, not all of them. The sample consists of some 180,000 clones, more than 80% of them appearing once. Specimen: PBMCs or T cells enriched from blood (not recorded which). The receptors originated from a man between 35 and 55 years old who had recovered from COVID-19.

This clone came up a few times. This sequence joins TRBV5-1 and TRBJ1-5, with D possibly being TRBD1 (5 bases). The germline gives CDR1 SGHRS, CDR2 YFSETQ. The V gene lost 0 bases and the J gene lost 5 bases, with 12 bases spanning the gap. CDR3 length: 15 amino acids. CDR3 sequence (DNA): TGCGCCAGCAGCTTGGTCCATGGAGGGGATCAGCCCCAGCATTTT. The encoded protein is CASSLVHGGDQPQHF.

The chain recombines TRBV14 with TRBJ1-1; TRBD1 is a possible D gene (5 bases). The CDR3 totals 16 residues. V lost 4 bases to trimming and J lost 0 bases, with 15 bases between them. From germline, CDR1 is SGHDN and CDR2 FVKESK. The chain's CDR3 is CASSRLATVLNTEAFF. The CDR3 DNA reads as TGTGCCAGCAGCCGACTAGCGACAGTTTTGAACACTGAAGCTTTCTTT. Together with reference TRBV14 and TRBJ1-1, the CDR3 gives the full variable domain: EAGVTQFPSHSVIEKGQTVTLRCDPISGHDNLYWYRRVMGKEIKFLLHFVKESKQDESGMPNNRFLAERTGGTYSTLKVQPAELEDSGVYFCASSRLATVLNTEAFFGQGTRLTVV.

This clone was seen just once. The chain uses TRBV19 and TRBJ1-5, with 8 nucleotides matching TRBD1. The trim removed 3 bases at V and 2 bases at J, leaving 3 bases unmatched. Germline values: CDR1 LNHDA, CDR2 SQIVND (reference sequence). The CDR3 contains 15 residues. The CDR3 DNA sequence: TGTGCCAGTAGTATTACAGGGGGTCGCAATCAGCCCCAGCATTTT. Protein sequence: CASSITGGRNQPQHF. The full variable domain, rest sourced from reference TRBV19 and TRBJ1-5, is DGGITQSPKYLFRKEGQNVTLSCEQNLNHDAMYWYRQDPGQGLRLIYYSQIVNDFQKGDIAEGYSVSREKKESFPLTVTSAQKNPTAFYLCASSITGGRNQPQHFGDGTRLSIL.

The DNA of the CDR3 is TGTGCCAGTAGTGCCTCTAGCGGGAGTTTGAGAGAGCAGTACTTC. This encodes CASSASSGSLREQYF. The rearrangement links TRBV19 to TRBJ2-7; 10 nucleotides line up with TRBD2. Per germline, CDR1 LNHDA and CDR2 SQIVND (reference sequence). V dropped 5 bases and J dropped 7; count of bases not matched to a gene: 11. The CDR3 runs 15 residues.

The chain is built from TRBV2 and TRBJ2-1; 7 bases are a match to TRBD2. The CDR3 spans 13 residues. The V gene end was trimmed by 8 bases and the J gene end by 4 bases; junction bases not matched to a gene: 5. The V gene's germline CDR1 is SNHLY and CDR2 FYNNEI. As DNA, the CDR3 is TGTGCCAGCGGGGCTAGCGGATACAATGAGCAGTTCTTC. Translation gives CASGASGYNEQFF.

The V call is TRBV3-1 (or the pseudogene TRBV3-2), the J call TRBJ2-7, with 9 bases identical to TRBD1. The CDR3 has 14 residues. Germline V CDR1 and CDR2: LGHDT, YNNKEL (reference sequence). V was clipped by 6 bases and J by 2 bases; unmatched bases: 5. The CDR3 reads CASRQGQGPYEQYF. The CDR3 bases are TGTGCCAGCAGACAGGGACAGGGACCCTACGAGCAGTACTTC.

The CDR3 DNA reads TGTGCCATCAGCATAGGACAGGGGGACTATGGCTACACCTTC. This gives the protein CAISIGQGDYGYTF. This sequence joins TRBV10-3 and TRBJ1-2, with 10 bases aligning to TRBD1. The CDR3 has 14 residues. V shed 6 bases and J 3 bases; nucleotides not matched to a gene: 4. Per germline, CDR1 ENHRY and CDR2 SYGVKD.

The V call is TRBV19, the J call TRBJ1-5; D is undetermined. CDR1 is LNHDA, CDR2 SQIVND, per germline (reference sequence). The CDR3 covers 17 residues. With 5 bases removed from V and 0 bases from J, the gap between germline ends came to 17 bases. The CDR3 here is CASSDRRTGVSNQPQHF. In DNA, the CDR3 is TGTGCCAGTAGTGACCGCAGGACGGGAGTTAGCAATCAGCCCCAGCATTTT.

With regard to this clone: Mismatch with germline at one junction end may stem from a read error. V is TRBV5-1 and J is TRBJ1-5, with TRBD1 matching over 11 bases. Germline loops: CDR1 SGHRS, CDR2 YFSETQ. The CDR3 spans 14 residues. CDR3 bases: TGCGCCAGCAGCCCGGGGACAGGGGGGAGTTTGGCTGTTTTT. This codes for CASSPGTGGSLAVF. The variable domain in full, with the rest retrieved from reference TRBV5-1 and TRBJ1-5, is KAGVTQTPRYLIKTRGQQVTLSCSPISGHRSVSWYQQTPGQGLQFLFEYFSETQRNKGNFPGRFSGRQFSNSRSEMNVSTLELGDSALYLCASSPGTGGSLAVFGDGTRLSIL.

The chain employs TRBV27 and TRBJ1-2, with D possibly matching TRBD1 (5 bases). The V gene lost 5 bases and the J gene lost 2 bases, with 9 bases spanning the gap. There are 13 residues in the CDR3. Per germline, CDR1 MNHEY and CDR2 SMNVEV (reference sequence). The CDR3 DNA reads as TGTGCCAGCAGTGGACGGGGGAACTATGGCTACACCTTC. Encoded protein: CASSGRGNYGYTF.

The rearrangement uses TRBV30 and TRBJ2-2; 9 nucleotides match TRBD1. The CDR3 consists of 16 residues. The V segment lost 2 bases and the J segment 3 bases; nucleotides outside the gene matches: 7. Germline V gives CDR1 GTSNPN, CDR2 SVGIG (reference sequence). CDR3 sequence (DNA): TGTGCCTGGAGTTCTCTGGGACAGGGCTACACCGGGGAGCTGTTTTTT. Amino acid sequence: CAWSSLGQGYTGELFF.

This sequence joins TRBV13 and TRBJ1-2; 9 bases map to TRBD1. J was trimmed by 6 bases and V by 5 bases; bases with no gene match: 10. The CDR3 length is 15 residues. Germline assignment: CDR1 PRHDT and CDR2 FYEKMQ (reference sequence). DNA of the CDR3: TGTGCCAGCAGCCCCCGACAGGGGGTATCGGATGGCTACACCTTC. Its protein is CASSPRQGVSDGYTF.

The V call is TRBV28, the J call TRBJ2-1; perhaps TRBD1 as D (6 bases). V lost 7 bases and J lost 5, with 18 bases in between. The CDR3 is made up of 15 amino acids. Germline CDR1 reads MDHEN; CDR2 reads SYDVKM. CDR3 sequence: CASITTGSANNEQFF. The DNA for the CDR3 is TGTGCCAGCATTACGACAGGATCTGCCAACAATGAGCAGTTCTTC.

In its sample, this clone was seen a few times. CDR3 coding DNA: TGTGCCAGCAGCCAAGGTAGACAGCTAAATTCACCCCTCCACTTT. Its translation is CASSQGRQLNSPLHF. The chain recombines TRBV4-2 with TRBJ1-6; a weak D match, TRBD1 (5 bases). V was cut by 1 base and J by 7 bases, with 11 bases left in between. This CDR3 spans 15 amino acids. From germline, CDR1 is LGHNA and CDR2 YNFKEQ.

V is TRBV3-1 (or the pseudogene TRBV3-2) and J is TRBJ1-2; the D gene is possibly TRBD1 (6 bases). V shed 4 bases and J shed 4 bases, with 13 bases lying between them. The CDR3 totals 14 residues. Germline V gene data show CDR1 as LGHDT and CDR2 as YNNKEL (reference sequence). The CDR3, as DNA: TGTGCCAGCAGCCCCGAACAGGGTTCCTATGGCTACACCTTC. Amino acid sequence: CASSPEQGSYGYTF.

Here the CDR3 DNA reads TGCGCCAGCAGCTTGGAAAAGGGGTCCAACACAGATACGCAGTATTTT. This sequence encodes CASSLEKGSNTDTQYF. The J gene is TRBJ2-3, the V gene TRBV5-1; a possible D gene is TRBD1 (5 bases). Trimming took off 0 bases at V and 2 bases at J, with 13 bases between the two ends. The CDR3 has 16 amino acids. CDR1 is SGHRS and CDR2 is YFSETQ in the germline V gene.

This rearrangement joins TRBV4-1 to TRBJ2-2; D is ambiguous. The CDR3 sequence is 15 residues long. The germline gives CDR1 MGHRA, CDR2 YSYEKL. Trimming took 0 bases from V and 4 from J, leaving 9 bases between them. Written as DNA, the CDR3 is TGCGCCAGCAGCCAAGATCGGAGTGGCACCGGGGAGCTGTTTTTT. This sequence encodes CASSQDRSGTGELFF.

In this sample, this clone turned up a few times. The chain joins TRBV6-5 to TRBJ1-2; 8 nucleotides agree with TRBD1. This CDR3 has 14 residues. The germline V gene encodes CDR1 MNHEY and CDR2 SVGAGI. Trimming at V came to 6 bases and at J to 3 bases, leaving 6 bases not matched to a gene. The CDR3 DNA sequence: TGTGCCAGCAGATATACGACAGGGGACTATGGCTACACCTTC. This encodes CASRYTTGDYGYTF.

The rearrangement uses TRBV7-3 and TRBJ2-1, with 13 bases that match TRBD2. This CDR3 comprises 15 residues. Germline V gene data show CDR1 as SGHTA and CDR2 as FQGTGA. J lost 9 bases, V lost 1 base, and 3 bases had no gene match. This CDR3 reads CASSLRTSGRGEQFF. The DNA of the CDR3 is TGTGCCAGCAGCTTAAGAACTAGCGGGAGGGGTGAGCAGTTCTTC.

J is TRBJ1-6 and V is TRBV6-1; weak D call: TRBD1 (5 bases). Deletions cut 3 bases from V and 10 bases from J, with 16 bases between. The CDR3 length is 15 residues. CDR1 is MNHNS and CDR2 is SASEGT in the germline V gene. As DNA, the CDR3 is TGTGCCAGCAGTGATGCCGCGACAGTATTGTCACCCCTCCACTTT. Protein: CASSDAATVLSPLHF.

The V gene is TRBV9, the J gene TRBJ2-1, with D perhaps TRBD2 (5 bases). The CDR3 runs 14 residues. The germline gives CDR1 SGDLS, CDR2 YYNGEE. V shed 1 base and J shed 8 bases, with 13 bases lying between them. CDR3 in DNA: TGTGCCAGCAGCGTAAAACTAGTAGCTGATGAGCAGTTCTTC. It encodes CASSVKLVADEQFF.

Comments on this clone: Germline is not matched at one junction end, which may reflect a read error. The rearrangement uses TRBV7-7 and TRBJ2-5, with 9 positions matching TRBD2. The CDR3 covers 16 residues. Germline CDR1 and CDR2: SSHAT and FNYEAQ (reference sequence). DNA of the CDR3: TGTGCTAGCAGCCCCCCCCGGGCGGGAGGGGAAGAGACCCAGTACTTC. Its translation: CASSPPRAGGEETQYF.